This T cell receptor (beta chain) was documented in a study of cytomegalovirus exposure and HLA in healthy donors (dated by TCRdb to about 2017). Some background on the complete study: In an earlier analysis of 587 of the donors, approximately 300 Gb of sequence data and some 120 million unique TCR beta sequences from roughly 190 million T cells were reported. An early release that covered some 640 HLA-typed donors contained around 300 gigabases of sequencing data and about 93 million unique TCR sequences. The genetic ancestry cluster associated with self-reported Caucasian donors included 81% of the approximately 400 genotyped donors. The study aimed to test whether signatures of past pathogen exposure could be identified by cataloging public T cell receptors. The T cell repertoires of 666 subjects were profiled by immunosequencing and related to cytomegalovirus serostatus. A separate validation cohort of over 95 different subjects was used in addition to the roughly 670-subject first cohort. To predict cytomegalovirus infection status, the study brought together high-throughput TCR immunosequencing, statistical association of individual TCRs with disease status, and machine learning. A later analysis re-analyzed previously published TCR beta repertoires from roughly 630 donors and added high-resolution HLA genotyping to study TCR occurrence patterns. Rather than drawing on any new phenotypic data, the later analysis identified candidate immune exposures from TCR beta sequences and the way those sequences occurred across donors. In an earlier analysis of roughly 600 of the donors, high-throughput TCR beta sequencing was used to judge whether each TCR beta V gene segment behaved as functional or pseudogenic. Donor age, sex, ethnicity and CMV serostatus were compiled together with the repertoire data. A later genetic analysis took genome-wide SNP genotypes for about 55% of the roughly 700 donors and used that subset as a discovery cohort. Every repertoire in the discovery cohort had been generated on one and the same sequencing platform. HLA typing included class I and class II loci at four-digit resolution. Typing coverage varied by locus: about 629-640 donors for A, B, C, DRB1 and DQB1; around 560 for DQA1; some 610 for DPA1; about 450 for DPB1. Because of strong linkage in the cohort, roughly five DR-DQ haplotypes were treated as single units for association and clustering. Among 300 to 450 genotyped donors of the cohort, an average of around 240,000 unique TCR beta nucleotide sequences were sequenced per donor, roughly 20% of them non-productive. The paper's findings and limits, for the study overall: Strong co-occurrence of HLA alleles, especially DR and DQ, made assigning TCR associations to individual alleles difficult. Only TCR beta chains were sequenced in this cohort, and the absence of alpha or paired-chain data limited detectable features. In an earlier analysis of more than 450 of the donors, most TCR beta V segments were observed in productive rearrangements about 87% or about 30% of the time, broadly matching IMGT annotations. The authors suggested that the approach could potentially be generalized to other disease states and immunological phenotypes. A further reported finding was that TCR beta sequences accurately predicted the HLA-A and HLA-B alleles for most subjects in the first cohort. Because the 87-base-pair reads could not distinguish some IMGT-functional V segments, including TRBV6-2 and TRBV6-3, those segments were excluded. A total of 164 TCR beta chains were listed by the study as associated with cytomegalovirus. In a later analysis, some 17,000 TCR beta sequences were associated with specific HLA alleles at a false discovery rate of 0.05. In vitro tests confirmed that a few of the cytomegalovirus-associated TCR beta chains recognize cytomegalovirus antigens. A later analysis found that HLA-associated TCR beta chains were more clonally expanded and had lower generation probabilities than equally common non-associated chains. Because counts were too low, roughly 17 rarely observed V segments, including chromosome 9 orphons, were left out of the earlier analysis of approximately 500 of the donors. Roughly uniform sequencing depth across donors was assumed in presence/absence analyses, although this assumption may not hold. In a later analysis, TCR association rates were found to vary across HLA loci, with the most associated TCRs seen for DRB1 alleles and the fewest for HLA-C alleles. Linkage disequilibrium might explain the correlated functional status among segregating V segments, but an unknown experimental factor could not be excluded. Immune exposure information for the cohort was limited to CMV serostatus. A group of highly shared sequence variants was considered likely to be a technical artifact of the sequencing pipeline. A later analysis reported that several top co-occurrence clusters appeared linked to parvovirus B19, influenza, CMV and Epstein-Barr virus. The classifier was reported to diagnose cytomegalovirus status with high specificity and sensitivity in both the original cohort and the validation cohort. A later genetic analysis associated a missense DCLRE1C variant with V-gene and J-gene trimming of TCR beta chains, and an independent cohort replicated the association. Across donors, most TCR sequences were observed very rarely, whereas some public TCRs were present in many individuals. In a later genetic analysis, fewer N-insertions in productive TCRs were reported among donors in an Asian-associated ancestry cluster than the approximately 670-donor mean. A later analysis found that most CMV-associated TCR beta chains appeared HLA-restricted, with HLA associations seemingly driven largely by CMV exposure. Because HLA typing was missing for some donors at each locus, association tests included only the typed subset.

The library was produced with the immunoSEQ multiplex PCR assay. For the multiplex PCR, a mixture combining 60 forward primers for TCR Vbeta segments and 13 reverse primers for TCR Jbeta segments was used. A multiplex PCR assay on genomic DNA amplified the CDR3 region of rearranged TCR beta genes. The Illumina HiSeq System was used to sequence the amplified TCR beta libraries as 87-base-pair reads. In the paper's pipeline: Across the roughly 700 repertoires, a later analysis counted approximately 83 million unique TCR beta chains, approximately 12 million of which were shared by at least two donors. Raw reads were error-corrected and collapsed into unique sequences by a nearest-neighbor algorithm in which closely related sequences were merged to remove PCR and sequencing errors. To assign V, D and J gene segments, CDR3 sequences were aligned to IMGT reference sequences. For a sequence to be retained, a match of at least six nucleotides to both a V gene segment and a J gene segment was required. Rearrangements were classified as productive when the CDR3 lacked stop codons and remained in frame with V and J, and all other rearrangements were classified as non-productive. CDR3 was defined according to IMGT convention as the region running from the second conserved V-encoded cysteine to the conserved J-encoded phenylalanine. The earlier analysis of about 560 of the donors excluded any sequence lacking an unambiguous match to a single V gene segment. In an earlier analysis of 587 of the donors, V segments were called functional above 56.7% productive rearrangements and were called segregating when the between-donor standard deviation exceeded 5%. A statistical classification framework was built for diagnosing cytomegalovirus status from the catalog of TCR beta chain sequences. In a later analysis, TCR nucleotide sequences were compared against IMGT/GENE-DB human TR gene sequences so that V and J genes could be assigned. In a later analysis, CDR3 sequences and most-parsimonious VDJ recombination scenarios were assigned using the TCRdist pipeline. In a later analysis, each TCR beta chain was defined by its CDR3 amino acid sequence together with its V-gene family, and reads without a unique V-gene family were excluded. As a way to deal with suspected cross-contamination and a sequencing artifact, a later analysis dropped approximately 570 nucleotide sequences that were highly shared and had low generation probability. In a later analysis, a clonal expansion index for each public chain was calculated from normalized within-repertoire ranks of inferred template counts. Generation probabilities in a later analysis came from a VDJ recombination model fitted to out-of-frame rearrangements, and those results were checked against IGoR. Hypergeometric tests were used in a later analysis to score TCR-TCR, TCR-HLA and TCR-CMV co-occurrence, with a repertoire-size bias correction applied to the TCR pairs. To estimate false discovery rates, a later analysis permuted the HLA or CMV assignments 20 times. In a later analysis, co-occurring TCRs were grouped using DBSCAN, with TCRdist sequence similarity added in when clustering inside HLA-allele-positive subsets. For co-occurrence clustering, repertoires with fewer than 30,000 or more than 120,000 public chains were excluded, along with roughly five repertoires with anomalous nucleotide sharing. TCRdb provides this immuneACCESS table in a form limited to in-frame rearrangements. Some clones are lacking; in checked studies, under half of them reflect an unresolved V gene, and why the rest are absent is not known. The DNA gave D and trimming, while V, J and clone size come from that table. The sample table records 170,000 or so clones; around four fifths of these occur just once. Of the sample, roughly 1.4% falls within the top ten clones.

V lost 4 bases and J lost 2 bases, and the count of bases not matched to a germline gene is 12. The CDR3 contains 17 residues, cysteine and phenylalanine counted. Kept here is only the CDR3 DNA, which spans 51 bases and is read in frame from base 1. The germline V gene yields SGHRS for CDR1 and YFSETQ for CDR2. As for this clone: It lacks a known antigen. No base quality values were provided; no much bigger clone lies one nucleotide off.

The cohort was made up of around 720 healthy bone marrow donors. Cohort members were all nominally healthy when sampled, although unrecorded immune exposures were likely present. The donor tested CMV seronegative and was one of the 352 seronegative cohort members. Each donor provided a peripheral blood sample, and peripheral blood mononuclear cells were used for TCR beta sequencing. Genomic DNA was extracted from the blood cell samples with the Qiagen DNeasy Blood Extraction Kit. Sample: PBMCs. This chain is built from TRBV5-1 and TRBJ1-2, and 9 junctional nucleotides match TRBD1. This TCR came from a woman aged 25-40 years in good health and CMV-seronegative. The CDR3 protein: CASSTGRTGETNYGYTF. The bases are TGCGCCAGCAGCACGGGGAGGACAGGGGAGACGAACTATGGCTACACCTTC.